This T cell receptor (beta chain) was sequenced during a study of shared clonotypes between healthy human individuals. Study results and limitations: Relative to clonotypes present in all four donors, those not shared had lower generation probabilities.

The CDR3 contains 14 residues. J gave up 4 bases and V 4 bases, and 4 bases lay outside the gene matches. Germline V gives CDR1 SNHLY, CDR2 FYNNEI. Every subset had its genomic DNA shared out evenly among several immunoSEQ plates. Sequencing was performed with immunoSEQ multiplex PCR; in TCRdb, only in-frame clones are kept and a portion is missing. The sample has 2 million to 2.5 million clones; over 85% are singletons. This clone was observed once. Its antigen is not identified. This rearrangement joins TRBV2 to TRBJ2-5, with TRBD1 matching over 9 bases. Sequenced input: naive CD4+ T cells from PBMCs. Subset reported: CD45RA+ positively selected. The clonotype was recovered from a man between 18 and 29 years old in good health. Some clones in this sample may be carry-over from other donors' samples. CDR3 sequence (DNA): TGTGCCAGCAGTGCGGGACAGGGTGGAGAGACCCAGTACTTC. Translated: CASSAGQGGETQYF. Variable domain in full (rest from reference TRBV2 and TRBJ2-5): EPEVTQTPSHQVTQMGQEVILRCVPISNHLYFYWYRQILGQKVEFLVSFYNNEISEKSEIFDDQFSVERPDGSNFTLKIRSTKLEDSAMYFCASSAGQGGETQYFGPGTRLLVL.